The 24 T cell receptor beta chains reported below all come from one sample, sequenced in a study of shared clonotypes between healthy human individuals. Profiling relied on immunoSEQ multiplex PCR, and the TCRdb table lists in-frame clones only, not all of them. Here the sample spans about 480,000 clones, about four fifths being singletons. Material: PBMCs. The receptor set was obtained from a woman between 40 and 55 years old in good health. Some clones in this sample may be carry-over from other donors' samples.

V and J are TRBV27 and TRBJ2-2; D possibly corresponds to TRBD2 (5 bases). Trimming removed 5 bases at V and 1 base at J, with 8 bases between. The CDR3 runs to 14 residues. Germline V gene lookup returns CDR1 MNHEY and CDR2 SMNVEV (reference sequence). Here the CDR3 reads CASSITRNTGELFF. The CDR3 bases are TGTGCCAGCAGTATTACTAGGAACACCGGGGAGCTGTTTTTT.

J is TRBJ2-3 and V is TRBV18; the match to TRBD2 covers 7 bases. The CDR3 sequence is 16 residues long. The V segment lost 3 bases and the J segment 1 base; nucleotides outside the gene matches: 7. Germline CDR1 KGHSH, CDR2 LQKENI. As DNA, the CDR3 is TGTGCCAGCTCACCCCAGCGGGGCGCGGGCACAGATACGCAGTATTTT. It is translated as CASSPQRGAGTDTQYF. The whole variable domain, remainder taken from reference TRBV18 and TRBJ2-3, is NAGVMQNPRHLVRRRGQEARLRCSPMKGHSHVYWYRQLPEEGLKFMVYLQKENIIDESGMPKERFSAEFPKEGPSILRIQQVVRGDSAAYFCASSPQRGAGTDTQYFGPGTRLTVL.

The chain couples TRBV6-1 to TRBJ2-5, with 9 positions matching TRBD2. Germline V gene sequence: CDR1 MNHNS, CDR2 SASEGT. V shed 4 bases, J shed 1 base, and the junction held 4 bases outside the gene matches. The CDR3 is 15 amino acids. Here the CDR3 DNA reads TGTGCCAGCAGTGCGAGCGGGAGGCCCCAAGAGACCCAGTACTTC. It is translated as CASSASGRPQETQYF.

This sequence joins TRBV4-2 and TRBJ1-4; tentatively, D is TRBD1 (6 bases). Germline V CDR1 and CDR2: LGHNA, YNFKEQ. This CDR3 contains 16 residues. The V end lost 1 base, the J end lost 10 bases, and 19 bases lay between the germline ends. For the CDR3, the DNA is TGTGCCAGCAGCCAAGTTGCCGGTGAGGGGGAATCAAAACTGTTTTTT. It specifies CASSQVAGEGESKLFF.

Here the CDR3 DNA reads TGTGCCAGCAGTGAAGCCCGGGACAGCGGTGAAAAACTGTTTTTT. Protein product: CASSEARDSGEKLFF. The genes are TRBV2 and TRBJ1-4; the match to TRBD1 covers 7 bases. V shed 0 bases, J shed 7 bases, and the junction held 5 bases outside the gene matches. CDR1 SNHLY and CDR2 FYNNEI come from the germline V gene. This CDR3 has 15 amino acids.

The chain has TRBV7-8 and TRBJ2-1; 8 bases match TRBD2. Germline V lookup: CDR1 SGHVS, CDR2 FQNEAQ. This CDR3 has 15 residues. V was clipped by 5 bases and J by 9 bases; unmatched bases: 12. CDR3 region: CASSHPGAGGSEQFF. DNA for the CDR3: TGTGCCAGCAGCCACCCGGGGGCGGGAGGATCTGAGCAGTTCTTC.

This clone appeared a single time. The rearrangement uses TRBV5-1 and TRBJ2-1; 7 nucleotides line up with TRBD1. Germline V lookup: CDR1 SGHRS, CDR2 YFSETQ. J gave up 7 bases and V 0 bases, and 4 bases lay outside the gene matches. The CDR3 spans 14 residues. This CDR3 reads CASSLAGGPNEQFF. The CDR3, as DNA: TGCGCCAGCAGCTTGGCAGGGGGTCCTAATGAGCAGTTCTTC.

The chain is built from TRBV7-8 and TRBJ1-5; D gene unclear. The CDR3 contains 14 residues. Deletions cut 1 base from V and 5 bases from J, with 9 bases between. Per the germline V gene, CDR1 is SGHVS and CDR2 is FQNEAQ. The CDR3 DNA reads as TGTGCCAGCAGCTTAGGAGGGCTTGATCAGCCCCAGCATTTT. It yields the protein CASSLGGLDQPQHF.

The chain recombines TRBV28 with TRBJ2-3; D assignment may be TRBD1 or TRBD2 (5 bases each). CDR3 length: 17 residues. Germline CDR1 is MDHEN and CDR2 is SYDVKM. The V and J ends lost 6 bases and 2 bases respectively, with 21 bases between them. The CDR3 DNA follows: TGTGCCAGCAGGCCGTACACCGGGACCGGAGACACAGATACGCAGTATTTT. Protein product: CASRPYTGTGDTDTQYF. Filled out from reference TRBV28 and TRBJ2-3, the complete variable domain reads DVKVTQSSRYLVKRTGEKVFLECVQDMDHENMFWYRQDPGLGLRLIYFSYDVKMKEKGDIPEGYSVSREKKERFSLILESASTNQTSMYLCASRPYTGTGDTDTQYFGPGTRLTVL.

The V gene is TRBV7-2, the J gene TRBJ1-2; 7 nucleotides align to TRBD1. This CDR3 has 14 residues. Trimming cost V 5 bases and J 4 bases; bases outside gene matches: 7. CDR1 and CDR2 from the germline V gene are SGHTA and FQGNSA. This CDR3 reads CASSRDRVRYGYTF. The CDR3 nucleotides read TGTGCCAGCAGCCGAGACAGGGTTCGCTATGGCTACACCTTC.

The V and J genes are TRBV7-8 and TRBJ1-1; D remains ambiguous. V was clipped by 1 base and J by 0 bases, with 9 bases between them. The CDR3 totals 15 residues. The V gene's germline CDR1 is SGHVS and CDR2 FQNEAQ. CDR3 in amino acids: CASSLVPTMNTEAFF. The CDR3 DNA reads TGTGCCAGCAGCTTAGTCCCAACGATGAACACTGAAGCTTTCTTT.

This chain uses TRBV28 with TRBJ2-1, with 8 bases matching TRBD1. This CDR3 is 14 amino acids long. CDR1 is MDHEN and CDR2 is SYDVKM in the germline V gene. After removal of 7 bases from V and 8 bases from J, the junction contained 10 bases not matched to a gene. The CDR3 sequence is CASTVFQGAHEQFF. The CDR3 DNA reads TGTGCCAGCACGGTGTTCCAGGGGGCACATGAGCAGTTCTTC.

This clone was detected only once. The gene calls are TRBV29-1 and TRBJ2-3; 10 nucleotides line up with TRBD1. The CDR3 length is 16 residues. Trimming cost V 2 bases and J 3 bases; bases outside gene matches: 8. Germline V gene data show CDR1 as SQVTM and CDR2 as ANQGSEA. CDR3 sequence reads: CSVESLGQGGTDTQYF. For the CDR3, the DNA is TGCAGCGTTGAATCCCTAGGACAGGGGGGAACAGATACGCAGTATTTT.

J is TRBJ1-2 and V is TRBV6-1, with a tentative D call TRBD1 (6 bases). The CDR3 is 16 amino acids. V lost 2 bases and J 4 bases, leaving 17 bases between the germline ends. CDR1 and CDR2 (germline): MNHNS, SASEGT. The CDR3 region is CASSEYARQEGYGYTF. In DNA, the CDR3 is TGTGCCAGCAGTGAATACGCTCGACAGGAGGGCTATGGCTACACCTTC.

This clone was observed once. The CDR3 DNA follows: TGTGCCAGCAGCTTAGGTCGGGACTATGTAACTAGCACAGATACGCAGTATTTT. Translation: CASSLGRDYVTSTDTQYF. The chain links TRBV11-2 to TRBJ2-3; TRBD2 matches at 7 bases. The CDR3 is 18 residues long. The germline CDR1 and CDR2 sequences are SGHAT and FQNNGV. Germline trimming cut 1 base from V and 0 bases from J; bases unmatched to any gene: 10. Using reference TRBV11-2 and TRBJ2-3 for the parts outside the CDR3, the full variable domain is EAGVAQSPRYKIIEKRQSVAFWCNPISGHATLYWYQQILGQGPKLLIQFQNNGVVDDSQLPKDRFSAERLKGVDSTLKIQPAKLEDSAVYLCASSLGRDYVTSTDTQYFGPGTRLTVL.

This chain joins TRBV10-1 and TRBJ2-3; the match to TRBD1 covers 10 bases. The CDR3 loop spans 15 amino acids. Looked up from germline, CDR1 is WNHNN and CDR2 is SYGVQD (reference sequence). Trimming cost V 0 bases and J 6 bases; bases outside gene matches: 3. For the CDR3, the DNA is TGCGCCAGCAGTGAGTCGGGACAGGGGACGGATACGCAGTATTTT. Protein product: CASSESGQGTDTQYF.

The chain carries TRBV11-2 and TRBJ2-1; TRBD2 aligns across 11 bases. The V gene's germline CDR1 is SGHAT and CDR2 FQNNGV. The CDR3 consists of 18 residues. V was pared by 0 bases and J by 10 bases, with 14 bases of the junction left unmatched. CDR3 region: CASSLDLGLAGGGLEQFF. CDR3 sequence (DNA): TGTGCCAGCAGCTTAGATTTGGGGCTAGCGGGAGGAGGGTTAGAGCAGTTCTTC.

The gene calls are TRBV5-6 and TRBJ1-2; maybe TRBD1 (6 bases). This CDR3 region has 14 residues. In germline, CDR1 is SGHDT, CDR2 YYEEEE. Deletions cut 1 base from V and 6 bases from J, with 13 bases between. CDR3 sequence (DNA): TGTGCCAGCAGCTTGTGGTGGGGGCCGGATGGCTACACCTTC. Protein sequence: CASSLWWGPDGYTF. Drawing the rest from reference TRBV5-6 and TRBJ1-2, the complete variable domain is DAGVTQSPTHLIKTRGQQVTLRCSPKSGHDTVSWYQQALGQGPQFIFQYYEEEERQRGNFPDRFSGHQFPNYSSELNVNALLLGDSALYLCASSLWWGPDGYTFGSGTRLTVV.

The chain uses TRBV5-1 and TRBJ2-5; 8 bases are shared with TRBD2. Trimming removed 4 bases from V and 4 bases from J; junction bases left unmatched: 6. CDR1 and CDR2 (germline): SGHRS, YFSETQ. The CDR3 consists of 14 residues. The DNA of the CDR3 is TGCGCCAGCAGCCCAGGACTAGCAGGAGAGACCCAGTACTTC. It codes for CASSPGLAGETQYF.

The genes are TRBV11-2 and TRBJ2-5, with D perhaps given as TRBD1 or TRBD2 (5 bases each). The ends were cut back, 5 bases at V and 4 bases at J, with 14 bases in the middle. Germline V lookup: CDR1 SGHAT, CDR2 FQNNGV. The CDR3 is 14 residues long. The CDR3 reads CASSPSGGIETQYF. Written as DNA, the CDR3 is TGTGCCAGCAGCCCTAGTGGGGGAATAGAGACCCAGTACTTC. Looking up the rest from reference TRBV11-2 and TRBJ2-5 gives the full variable domain: EAGVAQSPRYKIIEKRQSVAFWCNPISGHATLYWYQQILGQGPKLLIQFQNNGVVDDSQLPKDRFSAERLKGVDSTLKIQPAKLEDSAVYLCASSPSGGIETQYFGPGTRLLVL.

This rearrangement joins TRBV7-9 to TRBJ2-2; no firm D call. V lost 3 bases and J lost 4, with 12 bases in between. The CDR3 covers 15 residues. Germline V CDR1 and CDR2: SEHNR, FQNEAQ (reference sequence). CDR3 protein: CASSFKSFTTGELFF. In nucleotides, the CDR3 is TGTGCCAGCAGCTTTAAGTCCTTTACCACCGGGGAGCTGTTTTTT.

CDR3 in amino acids: CASTRGADRIEAFF. The CDR3 nucleotides are TGTGCCAGCACTCGGGGGGCAGACAGGATTGAAGCTTTCTTT. The rearrangement joins TRBV2 to TRBJ1-1, with D possibly matching TRBD1 (6 bases). Trimming cost V 7 bases and J 7 bases, with 19 bases left between them. CDR3 length: 14 residues. Per the germline V gene, CDR1 is SNHLY and CDR2 is FYNNEI.

V and J are TRBV7-9 and TRBJ1-4, with 7 bases that match TRBD1. Germline V gene lookup returns CDR1 SEHNR and CDR2 FQNEAQ (reference sequence). CDR3 length: 13 amino acids. V gave up 5 bases and J gave up 10 bases; unmatched junction bases: 7. The CDR3 here is CASSPGGGGKLFF. In DNA form, the CDR3 reads TGTGCCAGCAGCCCAGGGGGGGGCGGAAAACTGTTTTTT.

The V and J genes are TRBV7-3 and TRBJ2-6; D unresolved. Trimming cost V 2 bases and J 0 bases, with 5 bases left between them. Germline lookup yields CDR1 SGHTA and CDR2 FQGTGA. CDR3 length equals 15 residues. The CDR3 DNA follows: TGTGCCAGCAGCTTATCGTCCTCTGGGGCCAACGTCCTGACTTTC. Its translation: CASSLSSSGANVLTF.